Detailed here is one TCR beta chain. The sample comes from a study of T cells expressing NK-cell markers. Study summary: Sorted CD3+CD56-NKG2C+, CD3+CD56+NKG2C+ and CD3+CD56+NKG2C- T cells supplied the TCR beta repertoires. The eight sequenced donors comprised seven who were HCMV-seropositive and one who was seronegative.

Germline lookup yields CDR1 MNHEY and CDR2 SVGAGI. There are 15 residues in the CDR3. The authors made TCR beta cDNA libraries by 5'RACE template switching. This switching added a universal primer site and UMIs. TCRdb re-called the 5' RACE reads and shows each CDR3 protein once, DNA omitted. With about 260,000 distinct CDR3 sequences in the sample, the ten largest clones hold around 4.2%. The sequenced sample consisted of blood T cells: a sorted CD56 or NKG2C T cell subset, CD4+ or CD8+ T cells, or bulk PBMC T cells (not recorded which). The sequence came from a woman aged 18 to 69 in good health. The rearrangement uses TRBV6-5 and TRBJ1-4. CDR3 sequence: CASSYKGSTNEKLFF.